These T cell receptor beta chains were read from a single sample in a study of T cells in Graves' hyperthyroidism and ophthalmopathy. MiXCR, applied by TCRdb to the multiplex PCR reads, yields one record per CDR3 protein. The data hold hundreds of thousands of distinct CDR3 sequences, with approximately 40% observed a single time. The sample taken for sequencing was blood. The receptors were gathered from a young man with Graves' hyperthyroidism. Both conserved end residues are part of each CDR3. Fields, in order: J gene, V gene, D gene, CDR3 protein. The D gene is left open where the match is weak.

TRBJ2-7 | TRBV11-1 | TRBD2 | CANSGGGPYEQYF
TRBJ1-5 | TRBV12-5 | . | CASGLGLNSNQPQHF
TRBJ1-5 | TRBV7-8 | . | CASSLLSGGPDQPQHF
TRBJ1-2 | TRBV7-9 | . | CASSFKEDGYTF
TRBJ2-3 | TRBV11-2 | . | CASSLEEGTQYF
TRBJ2-7 | TRBV10-3 | . | CAISPRGTESSYEQYF
TRBJ1-5 | TRBV2 | . | CASSAGGHSNQPQHF
TRBJ2-7 | TRBV4-2 | TRBD1 | CASSQEGDSAYEQYF
TRBJ2-7 | TRBV29-1 | TRBD1 | CSVWTGIHEQYF
TRBJ1-2 | TRBV29-1 | TRBD1 | CSSRQGAPDGYTF
TRBJ1-2 | TRBV6-5 | TRBD1 | CASSLTGTAPGYGYTF
TRBJ2-7 | TRBV7-9 | . | CASSLEGAEQYF
TRBJ1-5 | TRBV12-3/TRBV12-4 | TRBD1 | CASSYSARGLGQPQHF
TRBJ2-2 | TRBV9 | . | CASSGSGTDNTGELFF
TRBJ1-5 | TRBV6-1 | TRBD1 | CASISAGGSCNQPQHF
TRBJ2-1 | TRBV2 | . | CASSVGLANEQFF
TRBJ1-1 | TRBV5-6 | . | CASSSGGFEAFF
TRBJ2-7 | TRBV29-1 | TRBD1 | CSVGTGGDEQYF
TRBJ2-5 | TRBV7-8 | TRBD2 | CASSPPLGAGGETQYF
TRBJ1-1 | TRBV7-6 | . | CASSLNGKAFF
TRBJ2-7 | TRBV19 | TRBD1 | CASSRTGENEQYF
TRBJ2-7 | TRBV29-1 | . | CSVARDSFEQYF
TRBJ2-7 | TRBV7-8 | TRBD2 | CASSLPDYDGTLAGGRLYEQYF
TRBJ2-2 | TRBV2 | . | CASRSRGNTGELFF
TRBJ1-5 | TRBV7-9 | . | CASSSEGQPQHF
TRBJ2-7 | TRBV20-1 | . | CSARDPGSYEQYF
TRBJ2-5 | TRBV5-4 | . | CASSLSREQETQYF
TRBJ1-6 | TRBV19 | . | CASSISGADSPLHF
TRBJ1-1 | TRBV15 | TRBD1 | CATSGGRGTGDTEAFF
TRBJ2-7 | TRBV7-2 | . | CASSAPVEGTYEQYF
TRBJ1-2 | TRBV4-1 | . | CASSQGGGVYGYTF
TRBJ1-3 | TRBV7-2 | . | CASFSGNTIYF
TRBJ2-7 | TRBV7-8 | . | CASSLELGDEQYF
TRBJ1-2 | TRBV10-3 | TRBD1 | CASETLSRQGGGYTF
TRBJ2-5 | TRBV11-2 | TRBD2 | CASGPGLGGTQYF
TRBJ2-5 | TRBV7-6 | TRBD2 | CASRGTWGGEETQYF
TRBJ1-1 | TRBV13 | . | CASSLGGGPLNTEAFF
TRBJ1-5 | TRBV19 | . | CASSQEIYRRGNQPQHF
TRBJ1-5 | TRBV19 | TRBD1 | CASSIPGQGLVQPQHF
TRBJ2-2 | TRBV7-8 | TRBD1 | CASSSRQGAGELFF
TRBJ1-4 | TRBV14 | . | CASSYSLSGTNEKLFF
TRBJ1-4 | TRBV7-6 | . | CASSSFSGDEKLFF
TRBJ2-5 | TRBV10-3 | . | CAISAPGEKETQYF
TRBJ2-5 | TRBV11-2 | . | CASSLGTWLSDRETQYF
TRBJ2-5 | TRBV19 | TRBD2 | CASSIIWASGTGETQYF